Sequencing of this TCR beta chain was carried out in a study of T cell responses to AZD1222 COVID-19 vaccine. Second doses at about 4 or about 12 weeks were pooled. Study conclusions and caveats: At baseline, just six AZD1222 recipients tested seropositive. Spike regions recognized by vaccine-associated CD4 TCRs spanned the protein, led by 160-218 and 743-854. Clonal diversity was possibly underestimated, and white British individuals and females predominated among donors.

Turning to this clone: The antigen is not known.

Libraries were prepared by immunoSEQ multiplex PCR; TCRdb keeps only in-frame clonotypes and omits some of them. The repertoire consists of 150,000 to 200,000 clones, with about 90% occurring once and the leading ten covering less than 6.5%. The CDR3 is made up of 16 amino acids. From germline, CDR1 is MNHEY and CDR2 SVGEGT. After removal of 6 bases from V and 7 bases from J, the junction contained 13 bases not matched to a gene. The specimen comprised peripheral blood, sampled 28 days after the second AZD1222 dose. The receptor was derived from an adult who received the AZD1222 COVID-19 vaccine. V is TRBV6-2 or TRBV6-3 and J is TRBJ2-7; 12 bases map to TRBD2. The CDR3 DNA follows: TGTGCCAGCAGCTCAGGACTAGCGGGGTTCCGTGGGGAGCAGTACTTC. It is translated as CASSSGLAGFRGEQYF.